These 11 T cell receptor beta chains came from one sample sequenced in a study of T cell responses to AZD1222 COVID-19 vaccine. Sequencing was performed with immunoSEQ multiplex PCR; in TCRdb, only in-frame clones are kept and a portion is missing. The sample records about 110,000 clones, roughly 89% being singletons. Here the sequenced sample was peripheral blood, taken 28 days after the second AZD1222 dose. The receptor source for this set is an adult who received the AZD1222 COVID-19 vaccine.

This chain joins TRBV10-3 and TRBJ2-5, with TRBD2 matching 14 bases. The germline V gene encodes CDR1 ENHRY and CDR2 SYGVKD. The CDR3 loop spans 17 amino acids. Losses at the gene ends were 3 bases for V and 2 bases for J; bases not matched to a gene: 5. CDR3 region: CAISDPRLAGGQETQYF. DNA of the CDR3: TGTGCCATCAGTGACCCCCGACTAGCGGGGGGGCAAGAGACCCAGTACTTC.

The rearrangement uses TRBV18 and TRBJ2-7; 7 nucleotides line up with TRBD2. J lost 1 base, V lost 6 bases, and 6 bases had no gene match. Germline-derived CDR1 and CDR2 are KGHSH and LQKENI. The CDR3 is 14 residues long. The CDR3: CASSPSGGSYEQYF. As DNA, the CDR3 is TGTGCCAGCTCCCCGTCCGGGGGGTCCTACGAGCAGTACTTC.

V usage is TRBV3-1 (or the pseudogene TRBV3-2) and J usage is TRBJ1-2; D might be TRBD1 (6 bases). Germline values: CDR1 LGHDT, CDR2 YNNKEL (reference sequence). This CDR3 region has 15 residues. The germline V and J ends were trimmed by 3 bases and 4 bases, with 15 bases remaining between them. CDR3 bases: TGTGCCAGCAGCCACGGGACACTGGTCTCCTATGGCTACACCTTC. Protein sequence: CASSHGTLVSYGYTF.

This sequence joins TRBV3-1 (or the pseudogene TRBV3-2) and TRBJ1-6; D unresolved. Looked up from germline, CDR1 is LGHDT and CDR2 is YNNKEL (reference sequence). This CDR3 has 13 residues. The germline V and J ends were trimmed by 4 bases and 11 bases, with 12 bases remaining between them. Here the CDR3 DNA reads TGTGCCAGCAGCCTACCCTACATTGCACCCCTCCACTTT. Its protein is CASSLPYIAPLHF.

This chain connects TRBV12-2 to TRBJ1-4; the DNA was not used to check the table's D call, TRBD1. TRBV12-2 is a recognized pseudogene. CDR3 length: 18 residues. In nucleotides, the CDR3 is TGTGCAAGTCGCCGTCCGGGATCACAGGGGCAGCGGCATGAAAAACTGTTTTTT. This gives the protein CASRRPGSQGQRHEKLFF.

This clone was counted once. The chain recombines TRBV18 with TRBJ2-1; no definite D call. Germline V CDR1 and CDR2: KGHSH, LQKENI. The CDR3 length is 15 residues. The V end was cut by 1 base, the J end by 0 bases, with 7 bases between. CDR3 sequence: CASSPRQSSYNEQFF. Here the CDR3 DNA reads TGTGCCAGCTCACCACGGCAGAGCTCCTACAATGAGCAGTTCTTC.

For the CDR3, the DNA is TGTGCCAGCAGCCAAGACCTTCTCTCTGGGGCCAACGTCCTGACTTTC. Amino acid sequence: CASSQDLLSGANVLTF. V usage is TRBV4-2 and J usage is TRBJ2-6; D is undetermined. There are 16 residues in the CDR3. V lost 0 bases to trimming and J lost 0 bases, with 6 bases between them. Germline V gives CDR1 LGHNA, CDR2 YNFKEQ.

The genes are TRBV3-1 (or the pseudogene TRBV3-2) and TRBJ2-2; possibly TRBD2 for D (6 bases). The CDR3 consists of 15 residues. V was cut by 1 base and J by 5 bases, with 11 bases left in between. Looked up from germline, CDR1 is LGHDT and CDR2 is YNNKEL (reference sequence). CDR3 nucleotides: TGTGCCAGCAGCCAAGGGAGGGATAATACCGGGGAGCTGTTTTTT. This gives the protein CASSQGRDNTGELFF.

This clone was found once. V usage is TRBV12-3 or TRBV12-4 and J usage is TRBJ2-2; D not resolved. With 3 bases removed from V and 5 bases from J, the gap between germline ends came to 7 bases. The CDR3 is made up of 13 amino acids. This CDR3 is CASSFALTGELFF. Here the CDR3 DNA reads TGTGCCAGCAGTTTTGCCCTGACCGGGGAGCTGTTTTTT.

The gene calls are TRBV19 and TRBJ1-2; 7 bases align to TRBD1. Germline values: CDR1 LNHDA, CDR2 SQIVND (reference sequence). This CDR3 has 14 amino acids. V was pared by 5 bases and J by 5 bases, with 8 bases of the junction left unmatched. CDR3 nucleotides: TGTGCCAGTAGTTTCCCGACAGGGACTTATGGCTACACCTTC. Protein product: CASSFPTGTYGYTF. The variable domain in full, completed from reference TRBV19 and TRBJ1-2, reads DGGITQSPKYLFRKEGQNVTLSCEQNLNHDAMYWYRQDPGQGLRLIYYSQIVNDFQKGDIAEGYSVSREKKESFPLTVTSAQKNPTAFYLCASSFPTGTYGYTFGSGTRLTVV.

This clone was seen more than once but under ten times. The chain recombines TRBV18 with TRBJ1-2; D remains unclear. With 6 bases removed from V and 1 base from J, the gap between germline ends came to 12 bases. Germline values: CDR1 KGHSH, CDR2 LQKENI. The CDR3 is made up of 14 amino acids. The CDR3 loop reads CASSSREFNYGYTF. CDR3 DNA sequence: TGTGCCAGCTCGTCAAGGGAATTTAACTATGGCTACACCTTC.